The table lists the clone carrying this T cell receptor beta chain with many counts. This specimen comes from a study of human T cells and chemical hapten exposure. About the research overall: It was small differences in pooled library volume that mainly caused per-sample TCR yields to vary.

Original data processing: TCRs per sample had a median of approximately 88,000 and ranged from roughly 23,224 to 700,000. A single record per CDR3 protein comes from TCRdb applying MiXCR to the RACE reads. None of the V and J calls come from the authors' own analysis; TCRdb made them. Among roughly 130,000 distinct CDR3 sequences listed, roughly 9% were seen once. The time point was: healthy volunteer bleed at 2 weeks. Total RNA extraction was carried out from unfractionated whole blood. Material for sequencing was whole blood. This receptor was identified in a male donor in good health. Some clones in this sample may be carry-over from other donors' samples.

CDR3 region: CATSNPGGANVLTF. The CDR3, as DNA: TGTGCCACCAGTAATCCAGGAGGGGCCAACGTCCTGACTTTC. The chain uses TRBV15 and TRBJ2-6; unclear D gene. There are 14 residues in the CDR3. The V and J ends lost 6 bases and 4 bases respectively, with 10 bases between them. CDR1 is LNHNV and CDR2 is YYDKDF in the germline V gene (reference sequence).